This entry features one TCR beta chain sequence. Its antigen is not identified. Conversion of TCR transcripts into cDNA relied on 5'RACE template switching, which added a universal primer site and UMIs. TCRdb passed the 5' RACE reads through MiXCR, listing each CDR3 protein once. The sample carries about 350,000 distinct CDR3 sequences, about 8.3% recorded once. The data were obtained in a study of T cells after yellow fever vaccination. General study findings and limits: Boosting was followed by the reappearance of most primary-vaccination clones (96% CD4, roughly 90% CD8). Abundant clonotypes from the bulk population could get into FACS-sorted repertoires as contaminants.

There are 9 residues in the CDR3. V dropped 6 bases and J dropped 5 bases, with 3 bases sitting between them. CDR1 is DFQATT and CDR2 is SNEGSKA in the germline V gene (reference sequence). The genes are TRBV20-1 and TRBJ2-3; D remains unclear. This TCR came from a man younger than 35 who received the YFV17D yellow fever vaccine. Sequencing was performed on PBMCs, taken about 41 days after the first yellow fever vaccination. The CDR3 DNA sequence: TGCAGTGCCCGAGATACGCAGTATTTT. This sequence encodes CSARDTQYF.